A single sample gave rise to the 4 T cell receptor beta chains below, sequenced in a study of graft-versus-host responses after intestinal transplantation (dated by TCRdb to about 2021). For these TCRs, the target antigens are not known. Reading the label with the study, this specimen's time point is: cells obtained before transplantation from donor or recipient. To prepare the library, the immunoSEQ multiplex PCR assay was applied. TCRdb took this table from immuneACCESS and kept in-frame rearrangements with V and J called. Such tables lack part of the clones; where checked against another copy, unresolved V genes explain under half of the gap, and the rest is unexplained. The sample data list about 90,000 clones, and roughly 90% of these were observed just once. The top ten clones comprise 0.3% of the sample. Sample: unstimulated CD4+ T cells sorted from spleen or lymph node cells, taken before intestinal transplant. All receptors derive from a human donor who received an intestinal transplant.

The chain carries TRBV29-1 and TRBJ1-1; D may be TRBD1 (6 bases). CDR3 length equals 14 residues. Looked up from germline, CDR1 is SQVTM and CDR2 is ANQGSEA. V shed 4 bases and J shed 2 bases, with 14 bases lying between them. The CDR3 loop reads CSVVQGLKNTEAFF. CDR3 DNA: TGCAGCGTTGTACAGGGACTTAAAAACACTGAAGCTTTCTTT.

V usage is TRBV27 and J usage is TRBJ1-6; D unclear. With 5 bases removed from V and 6 bases from J, the gap between germline ends came to 11 bases. The CDR3 is 14 amino acids. Per germline, CDR1 MNHEY and CDR2 SMNVEV (reference sequence). The DNA of the CDR3 is TGTGCCAGCAGTAGGACTTCACTTAATTCACCCCTCCACTTT. Translation gives CASSRTSLNSPLHF.

The chain recombines TRBV18 with TRBJ2-5; D not resolved. CDR1 is KGHSH, CDR2 LQKENI, per germline. Trimming removed 3 bases at V and 1 base at J, with 6 bases between. The CDR3 loop spans 13 amino acids. CDR3: CASSPHFQETQYF. CDR3 nucleotide sequence: TGTGCCAGCTCACCCCATTTCCAAGAGACCCAGTACTTC.

This chain links TRBV7-2 with TRBJ2-7, with D possibly being TRBD1 (6 bases). V lost 1 base and J 8 bases, leaving 9 bases between the germline ends. Germline V gene data show CDR1 as SGHTA and CDR2 as FQGNSA. The CDR3 sequence is 12 residues long. CDR3 in DNA: TGTGCCAGCAGCTTAGATCAGGGGAAGCAGTACTTC. Its translation is CASSLDQGKQYF.